The subject of this entry is one T cell receptor (beta chain). This clonotype occurred many times. Its antigen has not been determined. No per-base quality is available; no much larger clone lies one base away. In the ophthalmopathy patients, disease was moderately to severely active, with a Clinical Activity Score of 3 or more, a NOSPECS grade of 4 or more, and a duration of less than 3 months. Any patient with an uncontrolled infection, another autoimmune disease, pregnancy or lactation was excluded. Clinical symptoms, serum thyroxine and TRAb, thyroid ultrasound, and orbital computed tomography formed the basis for the diagnoses. PBMCs were separated from over 9 ml of fresh peripheral blood using Ficoll-Paque density gradient centrifugation. Total RNA was extracted using Trizol reagent, and RNA quality was assessed on an Agilent 2100 Bioanalyzer. The TCR beta CDR3 regions were amplified from the RNA transcripts. The TCR CDR3 was subjected to a first round of RT-PCR using the HTBI primer set and the Qiagen OneStep RT-PCR kit. Libraries were constructed in a second round of multiplex PCR, after which size selection and purification were carried out. Sequencing of the libraries was done on an Illumina HiSeq2000 using paired-end 100 bp reads. Regarding the original processing steps: SOAPnuke was used to process the raw data, removing reads that contained adapters or uncalled bases, had a mean Phred below 15, or lacked an exact match to the constant primer or identifier. High-quality paired reads were merged with COPE v1.2.5, and unique nucleotide sequences were defined as clonotypes. MiTCR v1.1 was used to align the clonotypes against IMGT TRBV, TRBD and TRBJ reference segments. Analysis was restricted to V-J combinations with a frequency above 0.0001, which covered 99.2% of repertoires. The TCS score was defined as the ratio of F50 (clonal expansion) to E x V (chaos), calculated using BLOSUM62-based TCRdist between CDR3 peptides within each V-J. Welch's t-statistics and random forest reduced 500 to 550 V-J features to 13, which were used in a naive Bayes classifier (R e1071). The raw public data were reprocessed by TCRdb itself: fastp quality trimming at Q25, MiXCR clonotype calling, in-frame beta chains only. Each entry is one CDR3 protein sequence, shown with its most common DNA and genes. The V and J calls were determined by TCRdb, not by the authors. Here the sample has 390,000 or so distinct CDR3 sequences; about 15% occur a single time. Around 14% of the sample lies in the top ten.

The data belong to a study of T cells in Graves' hyperthyroidism and ophthalmopathy (dated by TCRdb to the late 2010s). About the study as a whole: Peripheral blood was collected at initial diagnosis, before any treatment. To identify distinguishing TCR V-J signatures, a discovery cohort of about 100 patients was used, comprising 43 with Graves' ophthalmopathy and some 57 with stable Graves' hyperthyroidism. Prospective prediction of ophthalmopathy was tested in an independent validation cohort consisting of 18 to 20 hyperthyroidism patients and over 15 patients who later progressed to ophthalmopathy. The roughly 100 discovery patients were divided at random into training and test sets in a 7:3 ratio. The study also compared thyroid tissue and blood T-cell repertoires from a handful of Graves' hyperthyroidism patients. After blood sampling, hyperthyroidism patients were treated with methimazole at a starting dose of 30 mg daily, and ophthalmopathy patients were treated with high-dose intravenous methylprednisolone. The paper reports TCR Vbeta CDR3 sequencing of some 140 peripheral blood samples: 40 or so ophthalmopathy, fewer than 85 hyperthyroidism and around 17 progressor patients. Points the paper makes about the study in general: Sample size was not statistically predetermined, and investigators were not blinded to group allocation. Blood samples also contained most of the expanded thyroid clonotypes (frequency above 0.001), which suggests that blood repertoires may reflect thyroid immune responses. A 13 V-J signature model separated ophthalmopathy from stable hyperthyroidism, with over 85% sensitivity and 81.08% specificity in cross-validation and 80%/75% in testing. In validation, the model predicted progression to ophthalmopathy a median of approximately 6.3 months before onset, with about 67% sensitivity and 72.22% specificity.

V is clipped by 2 bases and J by 7 bases, and the sequence between their germline boundaries is 12 bases long. For CDR1 and CDR2, the germline V gene lists SNHLY and FYNNEI. Its CDR3 holds 15 amino acids, cysteine through phenylalanine. Only the CDR3 DNA stays, 45 bases, in frame from base 1. Sequences were obtained from blood. The source is a man younger than 35 with Graves' ophthalmopathy. The V gene is TRBV2 and the J gene is TRBJ1-6; the D gene cannot be named for sure. The DNA reads TGTGCCAGCAGTGAATTGGCACAGCTCAATTCACCCCTCCACTTT. This translates into CASSELAQLNSPLHF.